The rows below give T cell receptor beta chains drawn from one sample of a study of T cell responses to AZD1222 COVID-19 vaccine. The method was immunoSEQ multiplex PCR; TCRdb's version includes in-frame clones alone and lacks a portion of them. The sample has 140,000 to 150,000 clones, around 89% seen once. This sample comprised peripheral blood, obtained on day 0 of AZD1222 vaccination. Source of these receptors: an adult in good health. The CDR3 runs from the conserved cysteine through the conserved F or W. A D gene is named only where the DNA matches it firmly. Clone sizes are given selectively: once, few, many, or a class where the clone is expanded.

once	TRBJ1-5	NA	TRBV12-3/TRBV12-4	TGTGCCAGCAGTCCCCGCTTCATCCAGCCCCAGCATTTT	CASSPRFIQPQHF
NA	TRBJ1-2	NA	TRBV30	TGTGCCTGGAGTCGGGTTGGGGTTGATGGCTATGGCTACACCTTC	CAWSRVGVDGYGYTF
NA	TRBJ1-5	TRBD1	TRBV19	TGTGCCAGTAGTAACGGGGACAGCGGGCCCCAGCATTTT	CASSNGDSGPQHF
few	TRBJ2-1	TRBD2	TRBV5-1	TGCGCCAGCAGCCTAGGACTAGCGCAATACAATGAGCAGTTCTTC	CASSLGLAQYNEQFF
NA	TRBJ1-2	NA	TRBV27	TGTGCCAGCAGTTTGGGGGGGTTGGGAGGCTACACCTTC	CASSLGGLGGYTF
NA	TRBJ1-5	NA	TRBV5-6	TGTGCCAGCAGCCTATCTTTCCCCCTGGGTAGAATTCAGCCCCAGCATTTT	CASSLSFPLGRIQPQHF
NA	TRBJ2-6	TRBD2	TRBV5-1	TGCGCCAGCAGCTTGACGGGGGGGCCGGTCCTGACTTTC	CASSLTGGPVLTF
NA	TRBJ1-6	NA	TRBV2	TGTGCCAGCAGAGCGGGCAGTAAGAGATCACCCCTCCACTTT	CASRAGSKRSPLHF
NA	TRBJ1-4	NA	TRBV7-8	TGTGCCAGCAGCAAACTAAGGTCCGCGGGGAATGAAAAACTGTTTTTT	CASSKLRSAGNEKLFF
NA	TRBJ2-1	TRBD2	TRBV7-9	TGTGCCAGCAGCTTAACTAGCGGTTACAATGAGCAGTTCTTC	CASSLTSGYNEQFF
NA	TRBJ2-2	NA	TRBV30	TGTGCCTGGAGTGTACAACGGCTAGCCGCCGGGGAGCTGTTTTTT	CAWSVQRLAAGELFF
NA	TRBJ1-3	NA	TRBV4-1	TGCGCCAGCAGCCAAGAACGGGGTCTTCTTGGAAACACCATATATTTT	CASSQERGLLGNTIYF
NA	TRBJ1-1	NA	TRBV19	TGTGCCACCAGGGTAGGAAGCACTGAAGCTTTCTTT	CATRVGSTEAFF
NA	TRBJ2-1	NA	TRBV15	TGTGCCACCAGCAGCGGGAGTGGAAATGAGCAGTTCTTC	CATSSGSGNEQFF
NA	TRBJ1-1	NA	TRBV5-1	TGCGCCAGCAGCAAACAGGGGAACACTGAAGCTTTCTTT	CASSKQGNTEAFF
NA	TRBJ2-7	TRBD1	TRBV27	TGTGCCAGCAGTTTATTGACAGGGGCTACCGACGAGCAGTACTTC	CASSLLTGATDEQYF
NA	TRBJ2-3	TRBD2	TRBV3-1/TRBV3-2	TGTGCCAGCAGCCAAGAGGGTAGCGGGGGGCATATCACAGATACGCAGTATTTT	CASSQEGSGGHITDTQYF
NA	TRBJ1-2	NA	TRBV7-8	TGTGCCAGCAGCACGAATTCCATCTATGGCTACACCTTC	CASSTNSIYGYTF